A selection of T cell receptor beta chains follows, all from one sample in a study of T cell repertoires in cytomegalovirus infection. TCRdb processed the reads anew with MiXCR; each CDR3 protein has one entry. Among 250,000 or so distinct CDR3 sequences listed, more than 15% were seen once. Sequencing input: CD8+ T cells from PBMCs. The source is a human donor in good health (CMV status not recorded). Some clones in this sample may be carry-over from other donors' samples. Both conserved end residues are part of each CDR3. D genes are given only for firm matches. Size tells how often a clone was seen (once, few, many) or the class of an expanded clone, and some rows leave it out.

CDR3nt	CDR3aa	j_gene	abundance	d_gene	v_gene
TGTGCCAGCAGAGACCGGGACAGGGGGTTTAGCAATGAGCAGTTCTTC	CASRDRDRGFSNEQFF	TRBJ2-1	-	TRBD1	TRBV6-1
TGTGCCAGCGAGCTTATGGGACAGAATTATTATGGCTACACCTTC	CASELMGQNYYGYTF	TRBJ1-2	-	TRBD1	TRBV11-2
TGCGCCAGCAGCCAGACCTCCATGGGTTGGAATGAAAAACTGTTTTTT	CASSQTSMGWNEKLFF	TRBJ1-4	many	-	TRBV4-1
TGTGCCAGCAGCCCTGGGGAGGAAAAAGAGACCCAGTACTTC	CASSPGEEKETQYF	TRBJ2-5	many	-	TRBV7-8
TGCAGCGCCGCGGTCGGAAGCTCCTACGAGCAGTACTTC	CSAAVGSSYEQYF	TRBJ2-7	-	-	TRBV29-1
TGTGCCATCAGCCGACTAGCGGGGGGCGCAGATACGCAGTATTTT	CAISRLAGGADTQYF	TRBJ2-3	many	TRBD2	TRBV10-3
TGTGCCAGCATCCTCCTCCTAGCGGGGATCAACAATGAGCAGTTCTTC	CASILLLAGINNEQFF	TRBJ2-1	many	TRBD2	TRBV7-2
TGTGCCAGCACCACCGAGGGGGGCACTGAAGCTTTCTTT	CASTTEGGTEAFF	TRBJ1-1	-	-	TRBV14
TGTGCCAGCAGCTTCTCGGGGATCCAGCCCCAGCATTTT	CASSFSGIQPQHF	TRBJ1-5	many	-	TRBV6-5
TGTGCCAGCAGTCCAGGCGGGGCAGGGAGGTTTGAGCCCCAGCATTTT	CASSPGGAGRFEPQHF	TRBJ1-5	many	-	TRBV7-6
TGTGCCAGCAGCTTAGGGGGGCAGCCCTACGAGCAGTACTTC	CASSLGGQPYEQYF	TRBJ2-7	many	-	TRBV7-2
TGTGCCAGCAGCCAAGATATCGGGGTTGGCTACACCTTC	CASSQDIGVGYTF	TRBJ1-2	few	-	TRBV14
TGTGCCAGCAGCCAAGAGGACGGCTATGAGCAGTTCTTC	CASSQEDGYEQFF	TRBJ2-1	few	-	TRBV14
TGTGCCAGCAGCCTTACCGCGGAAACCCAGTACTTC	CASSLTAETQYF	TRBJ2-5	many	-	TRBV11-2
TGCAGTGCTCAGTGGGAGTACGGGAGTAACCCCTACGAGCAGTACTTC	CSAQWEYGSNPYEQYF	TRBJ2-7	-	-	TRBV20-1
TGTGCCAGCAAAGGGGGATACAATGAGCAGTTCTTC	CASKGGYNEQFF	TRBJ2-1	few	-	TRBV2
TGCAGTGCTAGAGAACTGGGACAGGGGGGAACCTACGAGCAGTACTTC	CSARELGQGGTYEQYF	TRBJ2-7	-	TRBD1	TRBV20-1
TGTGCCAGCATTCGACAGGGTTTGGGCAATGAGCAGTTCTTC	CASIRQGLGNEQFF	TRBJ2-1	few	TRBD1	TRBV27
TGTGCCAGCAGCTTAGGGACTAGAGTAGATACGCAGTATTTT	CASSLGTRVDTQYF	TRBJ2-3	many	TRBD2	TRBV7-2
TGCGCCAGCAGCGCCAACAGGGACAGCCAAGAGACCCAGTACTTC	CASSANRDSQETQYF	TRBJ2-5	-	TRBD1	TRBV4-3
TGTGCCAGCAGCCTACAGGGTTATGGGGCCGACGTCCTGACTTTC	CASSLQGYGADVLTF	TRBJ2-6	-	-	TRBV7-3
TGCAGTGCTAGAGATTATACAGGAGCGAACACTGAAGCTTTCTTT	CSARDYTGANTEAFF	TRBJ1-1	-	-	TRBV20-1
TGTGCCAGCAGTTACTTCACAGGGGACTCCCAAGAGACCCAGTACTTC	CASSYFTGDSQETQYF	TRBJ2-5	-	-	TRBV6-5
TGTGCCAGCAGTTACCCACTAGGGGCCATGACTGCGGTGTACACTGAAGCTTTCTTT	CASSYPLGAMTAVYTEAFF	TRBJ1-1	-	-	TRBV6-6
TGTGCCAGCAGTTTTTTACGTGCCGAGCAGTACTTC	CASSFLRAEQYF	TRBJ2-7	-	-	TRBV12-3/TRBV12-4
TGCAGTGCCCGGGACTCCTCTACACCCGAGCAGTTCTTC	CSARDSSTPEQFF	TRBJ2-1	many	-	TRBV20-1
TGTGCCAGCAGCGATTTAGGGTTAGAGAACACTGAAGCTTTCTTT	CASSDLGLENTEAFF	TRBJ1-1	-	-	TRBV5-6
TGTGCCAGCAGTTCCGGGGGGGGGGGAGGACAGCCCCAGCATTTT	CASSSGGGGGQPQHF	TRBJ1-5	-	-	TRBV7-6
TGCGCCAGCAGCCAAGCTCCGAACACTGAAGCTTTCTTT	CASSQAPNTEAFF	TRBJ1-1	-	-	TRBV4-3
TGTGCCAGCATCAACAGAGGAGGGCCCATGAACACTGAAGCTTTCTTT	CASINRGGPMNTEAFF	TRBJ1-1	few	-	TRBV6-2/TRBV6-3
TGTGCCAGCAGCGACCCACAGGAGGCTTATAACTATGGCTACACCTTC	CASSDPQEAYNYGYTF	TRBJ1-2	many	-	TRBV2
TGTGCCAGCAGCCAAGATCTCTTAGCGGGGGGCACGTACAATGAGCAGTTCTTC	CASSQDLLAGGTYNEQFF	TRBJ2-1	few	TRBD2	TRBV14
TGTGCCAGCAGCGGGTCGGGACAGGGTTTATTTGATGGCTACACCTTC	CASSGSGQGLFDGYTF	TRBJ1-2	-	TRBD1	TRBV9
TGTGCCAGTCGTCCCACTTCCCCCTACGAGCAGTACTTC	CASRPTSPYEQYF	TRBJ2-7	-	-	TRBV6-1
TGTGCCAGCAGTTTAGCGGAGGCCAATGAGCAGTTCTTC	CASSLAEANEQFF	TRBJ2-1	many	-	TRBV27
TGTGCCAGCAGCTTAGAAGGAGGACAGAGAGCGGAGACCCAGTACTTC	CASSLEGGQRAETQYF	TRBJ2-5	-	-	TRBV7-2
TGTGCCAGCAGCTTAGACCCTAGCGAAGAGACCCAGTACTTC	CASSLDPSEETQYF	TRBJ2-5	many	-	TRBV7-2
TGCAGCGTTGGTGGGGGGAGCTCCTACAATGAGCAGTTCTTC	CSVGGGSSYNEQFF	TRBJ2-1	few	-	TRBV29-1
TGTGCCAGCAGCGGGGACGGCCTCCCTGGCTACGAGCAGTACTTC	CASSGDGLPGYEQYF	TRBJ2-7	few	-	TRBV5-4
TGTGCCAGCAGCGTAGCGGGGGCCGTCTCCTACAATGAGCAGTTCTTC	CASSVAGAVSYNEQFF	TRBJ2-1	-	-	TRBV9
TGTGCCAGCAGCTTAAGGACAGTGGAAGAAAAGGCTTTCTTT	CASSLRTVEEKAFF	TRBJ1-1	-	-	TRBV7-6
TGTGCCAGCAGCCGACAGACTACAGGGGGCCGGGGCACTGAAGCTTTCTTT	CASSRQTTGGRGTEAFF	TRBJ1-1	-	TRBD1	TRBV13
TGTGCCAGCAGTCCGCCCGGGACGGGACTCCCGGCCAAAAACATTCAGTACTTC	CASSPPGTGLPAKNIQYF	TRBJ2-4	-	-	TRBV28
TGTGCCAGCAGCAAAACAGGGTTCCCTGAAGCTTTCTTT	CASSKTGFPEAFF	TRBJ1-1	-	-	TRBV5-6
TGTGCCAGCAGCTTAACTAGCGGGCCCTATAGCACAGATACGCAGTATTTT	CASSLTSGPYSTDTQYF	TRBJ2-3	few	TRBD2	TRBV7-6
TGCGCCAGCAGCCAAGATCCGGCAGCTAATTCACCCCTCCACTTT	CASSQDPAANSPLHF	TRBJ1-6	few	-	TRBV4-1
TGTGCCAGCAGTGGGAGTTGGGGGTACGGTTACAATGAGCAGTTCTTC	CASSGSWGYGYNEQFF	TRBJ2-1	few	-	TRBV6-1
TGTGCCAGCAGCTTAGGGACAGGGGCTTCGAACACTGAAGCTTTCTTT	CASSLGTGASNTEAFF	TRBJ1-1	many	TRBD1	TRBV7-8
TGTGCCAGCAGCAAGACCGTGAGCTCCTATAATTCACCCCTCCACTTT	CASSKTVSSYNSPLHF	TRBJ1-6	few	-	TRBV11-2
TGCAGCGTTGAAGATGTGAAGGGCTACGAGCAGTACTTC	CSVEDVKGYEQYF	TRBJ2-7	-	-	TRBV29-1
TGCAGCGTTGTCTTGGGGAACGGCTACACCTTC	CSVVLGNGYTF	TRBJ1-2	-	-	TRBV29-1
TGCAGCGTTTACAGGGTTGGGAGATACAATGAGCAGTTCTTC	CSVYRVGRYNEQFF	TRBJ2-1	few	-	TRBV29-1
TGTGCCAGCAGGAGATGGGACAGGGGCACAGATACGCAGTATTTT	CASRRWDRGTDTQYF	TRBJ2-3	many	TRBD1	TRBV28
TGCAGCACTAGAGACAGCCATGGGGATGAGACCCAGTACTTC	CSTRDSHGDETQYF	TRBJ2-5	many	-	TRBV29-1
TGTGCCAGCAGTTGGATGAACACTGAAGCTTTCTTT	CASSWMNTEAFF	TRBJ1-1	few	-	TRBV12-3/TRBV12-4
TGTGCCAGCAGCTTTCGACTAGCGGGTTACAATGAGCAGTTCTTC	CASSFRLAGYNEQFF	TRBJ2-1	many	TRBD2	TRBV7-6